Below are 15 T cell receptor beta chains sequenced from a single sample in a study of blood T cell repertoires in COVID-19. Data came from immunoSEQ multiplex PCR; TCRdb stores just in-frame clones and leaves some out. The data hold 200,000 to 250,000 clones, with 82% observed a single time. Sample: peripheral blood. All receptors derive from a woman in her seventies with acute or convalescent COVID-19.

The rearrangement links TRBV27 to TRBJ2-6, with 7 bases matching TRBD1. CDR3 size: 18 residues. Trimming removed 5 bases from V and 0 bases from J; junction bases left unmatched: 10. Germline V gene lookup returns CDR1 MNHEY and CDR2 SMNVEV (reference sequence). CDR3 in DNA: TGTGCCAGCAGTCCCACCGGGACAGAATACTCTGGGGCCAACGTCCTGACTTTC. Translating it yields CASSPTGTEYSGANVLTF.

In the case of this clone: Other DNA sequences in the same sample also yield this CDR3. For the CDR3, the DNA is TGCGCCAGCAGCTTGGACAGCTATAATTCACCCCTCCACTTT. Protein product: CASSLDSYNSPLHF. V usage is TRBV5-1 and J usage is TRBJ1-6; D remains ambiguous. The CDR3 is 14 amino acids. CDR1 and CDR2 from the germline V gene are SGHRS and YFSETQ. The V and J ends lost 0 bases and 3 bases respectively, with 4 bases between them.

The CDR3 reads CAISDGGGPYGYTF. DNA of the CDR3: TGTGCCATCAGCGACGGAGGGGGCCCTTATGGCTACACCTTC. This chain links TRBV10-3 with TRBJ1-2; 7 nucleotides line up with TRBD1. The V and J ends lost 6 bases and 5 bases, in that order; junction bases with no gene match: 9. This CDR3 comprises 14 residues. Germline assignment: CDR1 ENHRY and CDR2 SYGVKD.

CDR3 in amino acids: CASSFGAGELEAFF. The CDR3 region has the DNA TGCGCCAGCAGCTTTGGAGCAGGGGAACTAGAAGCTTTCTTT. The chain links TRBV5-1 to TRBJ1-1, with D possibly being TRBD1 (6 bases). This CDR3 is 14 amino acids long. Germline V CDR1 and CDR2: SGHRS, YFSETQ. V was pared by 2 bases and J by 8 bases, with 16 bases between.

The rearrangement links TRBV24-1 to TRBJ2-5; TRBD2 might be the D (6 bases). The CDR3 totals 15 residues. Trimming left V 3 bases short and J 0 bases short, with 10 bases between. Germline V lookup: CDR1 KGHDR, CDR2 SFDVKD. The CDR3 loop is CATSDQRDYQETQYF. DNA of the CDR3: TGTGCCACCAGTGATCAACGGGACTACCAAGAGACCCAGTACTTC.

This chain uses TRBV3-1 (or the pseudogene TRBV3-2) with TRBJ1-2, with D hard to call. The V gene's germline CDR1 is LGHDT and CDR2 YNNKEL (reference sequence). V lost 1 base and J lost 4, with 10 bases in between. The CDR3 is 14 residues long. The CDR3 nucleotides read TGTGCCAGCAGCCAAGTCGAAACAGTCTATGGCTACACCTTC. It yields the protein CASSQVETVYGYTF.

The rearrangement uses TRBV5-1 and TRBJ2-7, with D uncertain. V was shortened by 0 bases and J by 6 bases, with 7 bases between the two germline ends. The CDR3 has 12 amino acids. Germline V gene sequence: CDR1 SGHRS, CDR2 YFSETQ. CDR3 coding DNA: TGCGCCAGCAGCTTGGGTGGGCCCGAGCAGTACTTC. Residues: CASSLGGPEQYF.

The chain is built from TRBV6-2 or TRBV6-3 and TRBJ1-5; D is uncertain. The CDR3 contains 14 residues. CDR1 is MNHEY and CDR2 is SVGEGT in the germline V gene. V shed 0 bases and J shed 3 bases, with 6 bases lying between them. CDR3 DNA sequence: TGTGCCAGCAGTTACTCTCAGATCAATCAGCCCCAGCATTTT. Protein product: CASSYSQINQPQHF.

This chain uses TRBV21-1 with TRBJ1-3; the D segment call TRBD1 is taken from the table without a DNA check. TRBV21-1 is flagged as a pseudogene. The CDR3 runs to 16 residues. The CDR3 DNA reads as TGTGCCAGCAGCACGTTTACAGGGGCCTCTGGAAACACCATATATTTT. This codes for CASSTFTGASGNTIYF.

The chain combines TRBV7-2 with TRBJ1-5, with 9 bases matching TRBD1. CDR3 size: 13 residues. Germline trimming cut 2 bases from V and 7 bases from J; bases unmatched to any gene: 0. Germline assignment: CDR1 SGHTA and CDR2 FQGNSA. The DNA of the CDR3 is TGTGCCAGCAGCTTAACAGGGGGCCAGCCCCAGCATTTT. Translated: CASSLTGGQPQHF. Full variable domain (missing parts from reference TRBV7-2 and TRBJ1-5): GAGVSQSPSNKVTEKGKDVELRCDPISGHTALYWYRQSLGQGLEFLIYFQGNSAPDKSGLPSDRFSAERTGGSVSTLTIQRTQQEDSAVYLCASSLTGGQPQHFGDGTRLSIL.

The genes are TRBV7-9 and TRBJ2-2, with D unclear. CDR3 size: 13 residues. Trimming removed 0 bases from V and 6 bases from J, with 5 bases in between. Germline values: CDR1 SEHNR, CDR2 FQNEAQ (reference sequence). CDR3: CASSLAGAGELFF. CDR3 nucleotides: TGTGCCAGCAGCTTAGCCGGAGCCGGGGAGCTGTTTTTT.

The chain is built from TRBV6-2 or TRBV6-3 and TRBJ1-2; tentative D call: TRBD1 (6 bases). This CDR3 contains 14 residues. Deletions cut 2 bases from V and 4 bases from J, with 11 bases between. CDR1 and CDR2 from the germline V gene are MNHEY and SVGEGT. The CDR3 reads CASSYPDRSYGYTF. CDR3 DNA sequence: TGTGCCAGCAGTTACCCCGACAGGTCCTATGGCTACACCTTC.

At least ten counts were recorded for this clone. The chain recombines TRBV7-2 with TRBJ2-2; D might be TRBD1 (6 bases). The germline V gene has CDR1 SGHTA and CDR2 FQGNSA. Trimming stripped 2 bases from V and 5 bases from J, with 15 bases between. The CDR3 is 16 amino acids. In nucleotides, the CDR3 is TGTGCCAGCAGCTTACAGACAGGTCTTCGAACCGGGGAGCTGTTTTTT. This gives the protein CASSLQTGLRTGELFF.

This clone appeared once. V is TRBV4-3 and J is TRBJ1-3; D is unresolved. Trimming took off 0 bases at V and 0 bases at J, with 12 bases between the two ends. Looked up from germline, CDR1 is LGHNA and CDR2 is YSLEER. CDR3 size: 17 residues. The CDR3 here is CASSQDWTAASGNTIYF. DNA of the CDR3: TGCGCCAGCAGCCAAGATTGGACTGCAGCCTCTGGAAACACCATATATTTT.

This chain joins TRBV15 and TRBJ2-5; 8 bases agree with TRBD2. The CDR3 is 14 residues long. Unmatched junction bases numbered 6, after V lost 5 bases and J lost 4 bases. Germline loops: CDR1 LNHNV, CDR2 YYDKDF (reference sequence). CDR3 in amino acids: CATSLRGGGETQYF. The DNA of the CDR3 is TGTGCCACCAGCCTTCGGGGGGGAGGAGAGACCCAGTACTTC.